A selection of T cell receptor beta chains follows, all from one sample in a study of OX40 agonist ivuxolimab in advanced cancers. Generated by immunoSEQ multiplex PCR, the TCRdb table keeps only in-frame clones and is missing some. The sample lists more than 80,000 clones, approximately 90% occurring once. Sequencing used CD4+ or CD8+ T cells sorted from blood, obtained in a trial of the OX40 agonist ivuxolimab. All receptors come from an adult with an advanced solid tumor such as melanoma, head and neck, liver or kidney cancer. Each CDR3 is given with its conserved first and last residue. The D gene is left open where the match is weak. Expanded clones get a size class; other rows say once, few or many, or leave the size out.

D gene	V gene	J gene	clone size	CDR3 protein	CDR3 DNA
.	TRBV7-6	TRBJ1-1	.	CASSLEVLGGARTEAFF	TGTGCCAGCAGCTTAGAGGTTTTGGGGGGCGCGAGAACTGAAGCTTTCTTT
.	TRBV15	TRBJ2-7	.	CATSRVGTRTYEQYF	TGTGCCACCAGCAGAGTCGGGACCCGAACCTACGAGCAGTACTTC
.	TRBV5-4	TRBJ1-1	.	CASSWDGVEFEAFF	TGTGCCAGCAGCTGGGACGGAGTAGAATTTGAAGCTTTCTTT
TRBD2	TRBV5-1	TRBJ2-1	once	CASSISGTYNEQFF	TGCGCCAGCAGTATAAGCGGGACCTACAATGAGCAGTTCTTC
.	TRBV10-3	TRBJ1-4	.	CAISEMANEKLFF	TGTGCCATCAGTGAGATGGCTAATGAAAAACTGTTTTTT
.	TRBV10-3	TRBJ1-2	.	CAISEGDSYGYTF	TGTGCCATCAGTGAGGGAGACTCCTATGGCTACACCTTC
.	TRBV5-1	TRBJ1-2	.	CASSLATGRDYGYTF	TGCGCCAGCAGCTTGGCAACGGGGCGGGACTATGGCTACACCTTC
.	TRBV27	TRBJ2-5	.	CASSLSGPVSGTQYF	TGTGCCAGCAGTTTAAGTGGTCCGGTTTCGGGGACCCAGTACTTC
TRBD1	TRBV5-6	TRBJ2-2	once	CASSLSGQGTGELFF	TGTGCCAGCAGCTTATCGGGACAGGGAACCGGGGAGCTGTTTTTT
.	TRBV27	TRBJ2-5	.	CASSLEAYQETQYF	TGTGCCAGCAGTTTAGAGGCGTACCAAGAGACCCAGTACTTC
TRBD1	TRBV7-2	TRBJ2-2	.	CASSLDSGTALTGELFF	TGTGCCAGCAGCTTAGACTCCGGGACAGCCCTCACCGGGGAGCTGTTTTTT
TRBD1	TRBV7-2	TRBJ1-2	.	CASSSRSGTGNGYTF	TGTGCCAGCAGCTCACGCTCGGGGACAGGCAATGGCTACACCTTC
.	TRBV28	TRBJ2-5	.	CASSHRALGQETQYF	TGTGCCAGCAGCCACCGGGCTCTCGGGCAGGAGACCCAGTACTTC
.	TRBV7-9	TRBJ2-7	.	CASTRGQNEQYF	TGTGCCAGCACCCGTGGACAGAACGAGCAGTACTTC
TRBD1	TRBV2	TRBJ2-1	once	CASSEETGGYNEQFF	TGTGCCAGCAGTGAAGAAACAGGGGGATACAATGAGCAGTTCTTC
.	TRBV9	TRBJ2-7	few	CASSVDVTPYEQYF	TGTGCCAGCAGCGTAGATGTCACCCCCTACGAGCAGTACTTC
.	TRBV5-1	TRBJ2-3	.	CASSSLASGPDTQYF	TGCGCCAGCAGCTCCCTTGCCTCGGGGCCAGATACGCAGTATTTT
.	TRBV14	TRBJ2-1	.	CASSEGPSSLYEQFF	TGTGCCAGCAGCGAAGGCCCTTCTAGTCTTTATGAGCAGTTCTTC
.	TRBV11-3	TRBJ1-1	.	CASSLEGATEAFF	TGTGCCAGCAGCTTGGAAGGGGCCACTGAAGCTTTCTTT
.	TRBV7-8	TRBJ2-3	.	CASSLEIVTDTQYF	TGTGCCAGCAGCTTAGAGATTGTTACAGATACGCAGTATTTT
.	TRBV6-4	TRBJ1-1	.	CASSDWRQPNTEAFF	TGTGCCAGCAGTGACTGGCGGCAGCCGAACACTGAAGCTTTCTTT
.	TRBV7-2	TRBJ2-5	.	CASSLVSGAQETQYF	TGTGCCAGCAGCTTAGTTTCCGGCGCGCAAGAGACCCAGTACTTC
.	TRBV15	TRBJ1-1	.	CATRATVNTEAFF	TGTGCCACCAGGGCGACAGTGAACACTGAAGCTTTCTTT
.	TRBV2	TRBJ2-2	.	CASNAVGRGELFF	TGTGCCAGCAATGCGGTCGGGAGAGGGGAGCTGTTTTTT
.	TRBV2	TRBJ1-1	.	CASGRANTEAFF	TGTGCCAGTGGACGGGCGAACACTGAAGCTTTCTTT
TRBD2	TRBV29-1	TRBJ2-7	.	CSVEVAGGPQGQYF	TGCAGCGTTGAGGTAGCGGGAGGGCCTCAGGGGCAGTACTTC
TRBD2	TRBV19	TRBJ2-2	.	CASRALTSAGGELFF	TGTGCCAGTAGGGCCCTGACTAGCGCCGGCGGGGAGCTGTTTTTT
TRBD1	TRBV30	TRBJ1-5	.	CAWSRTGGNQPQHF	TGTGCCTGGAGTCGGACAGGCGGCAATCAGCCCCAGCATTTT
.	TRBV12-2	TRBJ2-1	.	CASRLVGCPGLAGGHEQFF	TGTGCAAGTCGCTTAGTAGGTTGCCCGGGACTAGCGGGAGGGCATGAGCAGTTCTTC
TRBD2	TRBV5-1	TRBJ2-3	.	CASSLGLAGLRTDTQYF	TGCGCCAGCAGCTTGGGACTAGCGGGGCTTCGAACAGATACGCAGTATTTT
.	TRBV6-1	TRBJ2-7	once	CAGGTRGLNYEQYF	TGTGCCGGGGGGACCCGGGGCCTAAACTACGAGCAGTACTTC
TRBD2	TRBV6-4	TRBJ2-1	few	CASSAIGTSINEQFF	TGTGCCAGCAGTGCCATCGGGACTAGTATAAATGAGCAGTTCTTC
.	TRBV7-3	TRBJ1-2	.	CASSSNGGGYGYTF	TGTGCCAGCAGCTCCAATGGGGGCGGCTATGGCTACACCTTC
.	TRBV5-6	TRBJ2-7	.	CASSLPGGAEEQYF	TGTGCCAGCAGCTTACCTGGCGGGGCGGAGGAGCAGTACTTC
TRBD1	TRBV2	TRBJ1-5	.	CASSVTGGGNQPQHF	TGTGCCAGCAGCGTTACAGGGGGCGGCAATCAGCCCCAGCATTTT
.	TRBV5-1	TRBJ2-3	.	CASSLALDTQYF	TGCGCCAGCAGCTTGGCTTTAGATACGCAGTATTTT
.	TRBV28	TRBJ2-7	.	CASLPLRQPYEQYF	TGTGCCAGCCTCCCCCTAAGGCAGCCCTACGAGCAGTACTTC
.	TRBV9	TRBJ1-1	.	CASSVVNTEAFF	TGTGCCAGCAGCGTAGTAAACACTGAAGCTTTCTTT
TRBD2	TRBV10-3	TRBJ2-3	.	CAISDQRGETDTQYF	TGTGCCATCAGTGACCAGCGGGGGGAAACAGATACGCAGTATTTT
.	TRBV15	TRBJ1-6	once	CATSRALLYNSPLHF	TGTGCCACCAGCAGAGCCCTCCTCTATAATTCACCCCTCCACTTT
.	TRBV5-1	TRBJ2-5	.	CASSYTSSQETQYF	TGCGCCAGCAGCTATACTAGCTCCCAAGAGACCCAGTACTTC
.	TRBV7-9	TRBJ2-5	once	CASSRSAGAAGKTQYF	TGTGCCAGCAGCCGGAGTGCAGGGGCCGCGGGAAAGACCCAGTACTTC
.	TRBV9	TRBJ1-6	.	CASSETGNSPLHF	TGTGCCAGCAGCGAAACAGGGAATTCACCCCTCCACTTT
TRBD1	TRBV27	TRBJ2-1	.	CASRSKGTGGISRIYNEQFF	TGTGCCAGCAGGTCGAAGGGGACAGGGGGTATTTCGAGGATCTACAATGAGCAGTTCTTC
.	TRBV6-5	TRBJ2-3	.	CASSDGSFGDTQYF	TGTGCCAGCAGCGACGGGAGTTTTGGGGATACGCAGTATTTT
TRBD2	TRBV11-3	TRBJ2-5	.	CASSLGSSGNQETQYF	TGTGCCAGCAGCTTAGGGTCTAGCGGGAATCAAGAGACCCAGTACTTC
TRBD2	TRBV2	TRBJ2-1	.	CASSELAGAYNEQFF	TGTGCCAGCAGTGAATTGGCGGGGGCCTACAATGAGCAGTTCTTC
.	TRBV5-4	TRBJ2-3	.	CASSSYNTDTQYF	TGTGCCAGCAGCTCATACAACACAGATACGCAGTATTTT
.	TRBV19	TRBJ1-5	.	CASSIAGSYQPQHF	TGTGCCAGTAGTATCGCAGGGTCGTATCAGCCCCAGCATTTT
.	TRBV5-1	TRBJ2-7	once	CASSERPGSYEQYF	TGCGCCAGCAGCGAACGACCCGGCTCCTACGAGCAGTACTTC
.	TRBV11-2	TRBJ1-2	.	CASSLEEKGGRWYGYTF	TGTGCCAGCAGCTTAGAGGAGAAAGGGGGGAGATGGTATGGCTACACCTTC
.	TRBV6-5	TRBJ1-2	.	CASSSGGGGYTF	TGTGCCAGCAGTTCGGGGGGGGGAGGCTACACCTTC
.	TRBV30	TRBJ1-2	.	CAWSVGGFGYTF	TGTGCCTGGAGTGTGGGAGGTTTTGGCTACACCTTC
.	TRBV30	TRBJ1-5	.	CAWSVQNNQPQHF	TGTGCCTGGAGTGTACAGAATAATCAGCCCCAGCATTTT
TRBD2	TRBV6-6	TRBJ2-1	.	CASSSLSGRAGNEQFF	TGTGCCAGCAGTTCCCTTAGCGGGAGGGCCGGTAATGAGCAGTTCTTC
TRBD1	TRBV5-1	TRBJ2-1	.	CASSLPGTGVNNEQFF	TGCGCCAGCAGCTTGCCCGGGACAGGGGTAAACAATGAGCAGTTCTTC
.	TRBV5-1	TRBJ2-2	.	CASSSGVGAPLNTGELFF	TGCGCCAGCAGCTCTGGGGTGGGGGCCCCTTTGAACACCGGGGAGCTGTTTTTT
.	TRBV7-3	TRBJ2-7	.	CASSLNSMTYEQYF	TGTGCCAGCAGCTTAAACAGCATGACCTACGAGCAGTACTTC
.	TRBV5-6	TRBJ2-7	.	CASSFSSEQYF	TGTGCCAGCAGCTTCTCGTCCGAGCAGTACTTC
TRBD2	TRBV5-4	TRBJ2-2	.	CASSSQTSGGPGTGELFF	TGTGCCAGCAGCTCCCAGACTAGCGGGGGTCCAGGCACCGGGGAGCTGTTTTTT